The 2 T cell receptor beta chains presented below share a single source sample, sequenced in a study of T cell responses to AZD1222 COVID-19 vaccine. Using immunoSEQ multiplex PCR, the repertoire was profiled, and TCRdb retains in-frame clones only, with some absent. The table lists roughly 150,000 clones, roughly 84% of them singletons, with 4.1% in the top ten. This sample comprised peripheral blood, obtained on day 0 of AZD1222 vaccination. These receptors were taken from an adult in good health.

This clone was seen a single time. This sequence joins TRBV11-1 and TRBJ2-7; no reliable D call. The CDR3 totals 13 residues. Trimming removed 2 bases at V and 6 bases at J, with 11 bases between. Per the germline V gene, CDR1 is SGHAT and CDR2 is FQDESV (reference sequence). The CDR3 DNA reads TGTGCCAGCAGCTTATCATCCAGGCCCGAGCAGTACTTC. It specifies CASSLSSRPEQYF.

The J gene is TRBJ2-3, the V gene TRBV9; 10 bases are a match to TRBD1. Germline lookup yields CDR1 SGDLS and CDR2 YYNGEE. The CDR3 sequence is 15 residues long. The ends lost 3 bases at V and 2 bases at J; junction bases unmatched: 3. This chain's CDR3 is CASSADRGITDTQYF. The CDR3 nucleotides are TGTGCCAGCAGCGCGGACAGGGGGATCACAGATACGCAGTATTTT.